This T cell receptor (beta chain) was sequenced in a study of identical twins' blood T cells. The wider study: About six alpha and about 6 beta libraries together yielded 45 million to 65 million reads. Study-wide results and limits: Twins shared more top CDR3 clonotypes than unrelated donors did.

The CDR3 sequence is 13 residues long. V shed 11 bases, J shed 9 bases, and the junction held 8 bases outside the gene matches. Germline V gives CDR1 LNHDA, CDR2 SQIVND (reference sequence). TCRdb recomputed calls from the 5' RACE reads with MiXCR, one row per CDR3 protein. The sample carries 400,000 or so distinct CDR3 sequences, around 30% recorded once. Likely shared infections and vaccines: all three twin pairs were reared together. Only a few counts were recorded for this clonotype. Its antigen is as yet unknown. The sample was PBMCs. The rearrangement joins TRBV19 to TRBJ1-6; 9 nucleotides line up with TRBD1. The origin of this receptor is a woman aged 18 to 55 in good health. The CDR3, as DNA: TGTGCCTCTTCGGGACAGGGATTTTCACCCCTCCACTTT. The encoded protein is CASSGQGFSPLHF.